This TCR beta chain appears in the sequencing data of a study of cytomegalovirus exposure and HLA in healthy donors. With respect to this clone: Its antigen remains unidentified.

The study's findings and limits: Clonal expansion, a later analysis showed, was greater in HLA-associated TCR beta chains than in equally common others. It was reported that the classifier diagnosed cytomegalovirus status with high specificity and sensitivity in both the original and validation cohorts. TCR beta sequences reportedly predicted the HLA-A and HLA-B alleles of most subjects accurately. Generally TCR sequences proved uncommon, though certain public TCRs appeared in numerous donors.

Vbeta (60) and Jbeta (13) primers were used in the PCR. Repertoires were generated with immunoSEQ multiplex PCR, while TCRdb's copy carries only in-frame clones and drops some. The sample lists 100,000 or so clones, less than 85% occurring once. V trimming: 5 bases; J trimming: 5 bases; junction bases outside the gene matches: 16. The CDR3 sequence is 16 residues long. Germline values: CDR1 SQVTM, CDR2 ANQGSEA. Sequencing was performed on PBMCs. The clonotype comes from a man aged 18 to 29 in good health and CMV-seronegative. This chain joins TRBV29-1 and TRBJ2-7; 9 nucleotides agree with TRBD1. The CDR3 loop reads CSVRGILGQGSDEQYF. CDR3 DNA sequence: TGCAGCGTTAGAGGGATTCTCGGACAGGGGAGCGACGAGCAGTACTTC.